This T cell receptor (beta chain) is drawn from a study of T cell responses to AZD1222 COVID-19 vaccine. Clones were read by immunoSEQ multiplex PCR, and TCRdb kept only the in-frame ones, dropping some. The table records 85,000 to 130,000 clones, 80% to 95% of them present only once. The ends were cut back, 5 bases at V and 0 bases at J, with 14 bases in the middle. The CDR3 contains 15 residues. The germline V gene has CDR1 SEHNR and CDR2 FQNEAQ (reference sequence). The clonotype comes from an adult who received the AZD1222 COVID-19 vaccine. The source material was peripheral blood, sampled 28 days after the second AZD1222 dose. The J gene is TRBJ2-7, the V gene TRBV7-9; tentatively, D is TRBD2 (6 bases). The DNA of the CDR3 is TGTGCCAGCAGCCCGGGGGAGCCGTTCTCCTACGAGCAGTACTTC. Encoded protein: CASSPGEPFSYEQYF.